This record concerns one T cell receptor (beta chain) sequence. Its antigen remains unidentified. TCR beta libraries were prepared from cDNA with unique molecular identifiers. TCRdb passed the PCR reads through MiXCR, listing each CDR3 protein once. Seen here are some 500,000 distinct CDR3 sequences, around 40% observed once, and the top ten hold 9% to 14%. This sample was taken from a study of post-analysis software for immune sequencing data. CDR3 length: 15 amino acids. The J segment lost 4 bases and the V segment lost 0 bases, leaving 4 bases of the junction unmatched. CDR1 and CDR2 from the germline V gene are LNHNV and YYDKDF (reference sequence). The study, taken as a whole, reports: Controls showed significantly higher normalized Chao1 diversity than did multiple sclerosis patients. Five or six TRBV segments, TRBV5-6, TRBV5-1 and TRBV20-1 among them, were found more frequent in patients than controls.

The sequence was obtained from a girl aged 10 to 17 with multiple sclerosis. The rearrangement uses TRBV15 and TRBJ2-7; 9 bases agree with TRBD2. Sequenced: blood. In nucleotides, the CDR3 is TGTGCCACCAGCAGAGAGCCTAGCGGGAATTACGAGCAGTACTTC. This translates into CATSREPSGNYEQYF. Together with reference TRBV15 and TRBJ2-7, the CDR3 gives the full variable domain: DAMVIQNPRYQVTQFGKPVTLSCSQTLNHNVMYWYQQKSSQAPKLLFHYYDKDFNNEADTPDNFQSRRPNTSFCFLDIRSPGLGDTAMYLCATSREPSGNYEQYFGPGTRLTVT.